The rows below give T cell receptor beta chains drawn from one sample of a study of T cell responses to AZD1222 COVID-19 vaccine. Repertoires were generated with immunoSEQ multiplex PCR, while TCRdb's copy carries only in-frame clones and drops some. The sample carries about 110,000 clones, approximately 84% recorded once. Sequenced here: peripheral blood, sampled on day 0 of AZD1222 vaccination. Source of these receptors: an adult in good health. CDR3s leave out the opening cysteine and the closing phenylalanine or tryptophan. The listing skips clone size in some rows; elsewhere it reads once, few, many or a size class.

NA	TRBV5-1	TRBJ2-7	ASSPGTSLYEQY
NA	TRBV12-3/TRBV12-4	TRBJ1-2	ASSDTGFDGYT
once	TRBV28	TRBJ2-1	ASSPPGSHNEQF
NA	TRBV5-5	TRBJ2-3	ASSRQVHPDTQY
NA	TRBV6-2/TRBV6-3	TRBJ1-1	ASSLGRRTEAF
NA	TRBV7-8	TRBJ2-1	ASSLGLAAYNEQF
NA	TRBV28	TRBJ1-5	ASRSGSLDQPQH
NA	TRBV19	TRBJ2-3	ASSIQGGRSTDTQY
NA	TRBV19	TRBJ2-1	ASSIGQSSYNEQF
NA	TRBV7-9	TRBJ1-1	ASTQGGGENTEAF
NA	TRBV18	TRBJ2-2	ASSPNLGGTGELF
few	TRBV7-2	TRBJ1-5	ASSLGGLDQPQH
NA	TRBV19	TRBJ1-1	ASSPLDGGAF
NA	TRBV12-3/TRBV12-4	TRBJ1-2	ASSSGGLGYT
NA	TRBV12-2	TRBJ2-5	ASRLVGYTRADQETQY
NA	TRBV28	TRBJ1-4	ASSPRGGENEKLF
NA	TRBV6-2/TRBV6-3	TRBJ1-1	ASSSRFPYTEAF
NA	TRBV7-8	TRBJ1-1	ASRLPPGTANTEAF
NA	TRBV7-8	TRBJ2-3	ASSLRRLGGTDTQY
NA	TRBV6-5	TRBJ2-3	ASSFQGADTQY
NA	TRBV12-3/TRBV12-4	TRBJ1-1	ASRKGGDAEAF
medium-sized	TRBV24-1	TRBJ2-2	ATSDLTSRPNTGELF
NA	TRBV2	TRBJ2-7	ASRAGLAGGLEQY
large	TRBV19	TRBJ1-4	ASSRRQGSREKLF
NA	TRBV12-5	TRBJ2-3	ASGLGYSGSADTQY
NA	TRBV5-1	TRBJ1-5	ASGRDQPQH
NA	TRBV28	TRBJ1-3	ASSLSLGLRSGNTIY
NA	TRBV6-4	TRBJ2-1	ASSEVGLAGGSYNEQF
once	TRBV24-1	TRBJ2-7	ATSDFRGPDEQY
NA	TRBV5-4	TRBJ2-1	ASSLDSGVYNEQF
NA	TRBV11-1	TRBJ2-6	ASSHNSGANVLT
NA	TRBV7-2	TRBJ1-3	ASSLGPGGAGGNTIY
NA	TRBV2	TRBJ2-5	ASGGVAGRETQY
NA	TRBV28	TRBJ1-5	ASSLATGPNQPQH
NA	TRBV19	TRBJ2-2	ASSRDPTGELF
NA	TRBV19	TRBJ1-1	ASSILSRGDTEAF
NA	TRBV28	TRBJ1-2	ASSFSVYGYT
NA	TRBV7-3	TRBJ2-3	ASGVSGQGTDTQY
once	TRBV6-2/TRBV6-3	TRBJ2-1	ASSATGRGNVNEQF
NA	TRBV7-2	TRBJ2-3	ASSQDRARMDTQY
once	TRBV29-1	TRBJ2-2	SVAWGDTGELF
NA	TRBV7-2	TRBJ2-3	ASSLGGYNTDTQY
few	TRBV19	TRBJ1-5	ASSIDRDRGLGNQPQH
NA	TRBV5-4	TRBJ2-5	ASSLSTALEETQY
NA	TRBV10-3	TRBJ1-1	AISESPTGVGWVTF